The entry below gives a single T cell receptor (beta chain) sequence along with its context. These data are taken from a study of cytomegalovirus exposure and HLA in healthy donors. This PCR relied on a set of 60 Vbeta primers and 13 Jbeta primers. The method was immunoSEQ multiplex PCR; TCRdb's version includes in-frame clones alone and lacks a portion of them. The profile covers approximately 180,000 clones, with around 81% appearing a single time and 1.5% to 2% taken by the ten largest. Germline V gives CDR1 SGHAT, CDR2 FQNNGV. The CDR3 length is 16 residues. The trim removed 7 bases at V and 6 bases at J, leaving 13 bases unmatched.

The TCR originated in a man between 18 and 35 years old in good health and CMV-seronegative. The J gene is TRBJ2-7, the V gene TRBV11-2; 12 bases are a match to TRBD1. The material sequenced was PBMCs. This chain's CDR3 is CASNSERGQGAREQYF. The CDR3 bases are TGTGCCAGCAATTCGGAGCGGGGACAGGGGGCACGCGAGCAGTACTTC.